Shown below are 22 T cell receptor beta chains from a single sample sequenced in a study of beta chain features in type 1 diabetes. Findings and caveats of the study: All four CD4+ subsets of Type 1 diabetes patients contained TCRB CDR3s that were moderately but significantly shorter.

These TCRs' antigens remain unknown. Reverse transcription of all isolated RNA meant that expressed TCRB transcripts were sequenced. Sequencing was performed with immunoSEQ multiplex PCR; in TCRdb, only in-frame clones are kept and a portion is missing. The sample includes fewer than 350,000 clones, 14% to 15% of them seen just once. Sequencing input: naive CD4+ T cells from blood. The receptors derive from a man between 18 and 29 years old with type 1 diabetes.

There are a few counts of this clone. This chain links TRBV5-1 with TRBJ2-1, with D perhaps TRBD2 (5 bases). CDR1 is SGHRS and CDR2 is YFSETQ in the germline V gene. This CDR3 comprises 13 residues. Trimming stripped 0 bases from V and 12 bases from J, with 13 bases between. CDR3 sequence reads: CASSLALGVAQFF. CDR3 bases: TGCGCCAGCAGCTTGGCACTAGGAGTTGCGCAGTTCTTC.

This chain links TRBV2 with TRBJ2-5; 9 nucleotides agree with TRBD2. V was pared by 4 bases and J by 5 bases, with 8 bases of the junction left unmatched. Germline V gene data show CDR1 as SNHLY and CDR2 as FYNNEI. This CDR3 spans 15 amino acids. CDR3 DNA sequence: TGTGCCAGCAGTGCCCTTAGCGGGAGCGGGGAGACCCAGTACTTC. Protein product: CASSALSGSGETQYF.

As for this clone: Other nucleotide sequences from this sample produce the same CDR3. V and J are TRBV27 and TRBJ2-6; tentative D call: TRBD1 (6 bases). The V gene lost 5 bases and the J gene lost 0 bases, with 8 bases spanning the gap. Germline V lookup: CDR1 MNHEY, CDR2 SMNVEV (reference sequence). The CDR3 runs to 15 residues. The CDR3 is CASSSRGSGANVLTF. The CDR3 nucleotides read TGTGCCAGCAGTAGCAGGGGCTCTGGGGCCAACGTCCTGACTTTC.

The rearrangement joins TRBV7-2 to TRBJ2-1; TRBD2 aligns across 10 bases. CDR1 SGHTA and CDR2 FQGNSA come from the germline V gene. V lost 4 bases and J lost 12; bases outside the gene matches: 15. The CDR3 sequence is 16 residues long. The DNA for the CDR3 is TGTGCCAGCAGCTCCTCCGGGACTAGCGAGATCGCGGGGCAGTTCTTC. Protein: CASSSSGTSEIAGQFF.

This rearrangement joins TRBV28 to TRBJ2-7; 7 bases are shared with TRBD1. CDR3 size: 15 residues. Germline CDR1 MDHEN, CDR2 SYDVKM. J lost 0 bases, V lost 3 bases, and 5 bases had no gene match. CDR3 bases: TGTGCCAGCAGTTTGAGACAGGGCCCCTCCTACGAGCAGTACTTC. It yields the protein CASSLRQGPSYEQYF.

Only a few counts were recorded for this clone. The chain carries TRBV30 and TRBJ1-3, with D hard to call. Trimming left V 0 bases short and J 4 bases short, with 13 bases between. Germline CDR1 reads GTSNPN; CDR2 reads SVGIG (reference sequence). This CDR3 region has 15 residues. The CDR3 loop reads CAWSVQAYPGNTIYF. The CDR3 DNA is TGTGCCTGGAGTGTACAAGCGTACCCCGGAAACACCATATATTTT.

The J gene is TRBJ1-1, the V gene TRBV5-1; D might be TRBD1 (6 bases). The CDR3 runs to 13 residues. V lost 4 bases to trimming and J lost 10 bases, with 17 bases between them. From germline, CDR1 is SGHRS and CDR2 YFSETQ. The CDR3 here is CASSLQGREGAFF. CDR3 coding DNA: TGCGCCAGCAGCCTTCAGGGGAGGGAGGGAGCTTTCTTT.

This chain joins TRBV19 and TRBJ2-7; TRBD1 matches 7 bases. This CDR3 region has 15 residues. J gave up 7 bases and V 2 bases, and 11 bases lay outside the gene matches. Per the germline V gene, CDR1 is LNHDA and CDR2 is SQIVND (reference sequence). CDR3 in DNA: TGTGCCAGTAGTATAACCTCAGGGGGAACGCGGGAGCAGTACTTC. This sequence encodes CASSITSGGTREQYF.

This clone was seen a handful of times. The rearrangement uses TRBV18 and TRBJ2-7, with D possibly TRBD2 on 8 matching bases. From germline, CDR1 is KGHSH and CDR2 LQKENI. The CDR3 spans 16 residues. Trimming removed 6 bases from V and 6 bases from J, with 24 bases in between. CDR3 coding DNA: TGTGCCAGCTCTCCAGGGGGAGCGGGAGTTGTGGGCGAGCAGTACTTC. Protein product: CASSPGGAGVVGEQYF.

The CDR3 sequence: CASSYVGTQGDEQYF. The CDR3 DNA follows: TGTGCCAGCAGTTACGTTGGGACACAGGGCGACGAGCAGTACTTC. This chain connects TRBV6-6 to TRBJ2-7; D might be TRBD1 (6 bases). V was pared by 2 bases and J by 5 bases, with 16 bases between. Germline CDR1 is MNHNY and CDR2 is SVGAGI (reference sequence). CDR3 size: 15 residues.

The V gene is TRBV14, the J gene TRBJ1-4; unclear D gene. V dropped 3 bases and J dropped 7 bases, with 6 bases sitting between them. This CDR3 spans 12 amino acids. The germline V gene has CDR1 SGHDN and CDR2 FVKESK. For the CDR3, the DNA is TGTGCCAGCAGCCAGGGAGGTGAAAAACTGTTTTTT. This translates into CASSQGGEKLFF.

V and J are TRBV25-1 and TRBJ1-2; 9 nucleotides match TRBD1. Losses at the gene ends were 1 base for V and 7 bases for J; bases not matched to a gene: 7. The CDR3 covers 15 residues. Germline assignment: CDR1 MGHDK and CDR2 SYGVNS. In nucleotides, the CDR3 is TGTGCCAGCAGTGAATTGGCACAGGGGGCAAGTGGCTACACCTTC. Protein product: CASSELAQGASGYTF.

This clone was seen a few times. The rearrangement links TRBV7-2 to TRBJ1-2; D may be TRBD1 (5 bases). CDR1 SGHTA and CDR2 FQGNSA come from the germline V gene. V shed 4 bases and J shed 5 bases, with 8 bases lying between them. This CDR3 is built from 12 residues. The CDR3 here is CASSSDRYGYTF. In nucleotides, the CDR3 is TGTGCCAGCAGCTCCGACAGATATGGCTACACCTTC.

In DNA, the CDR3 is TGTGCCACCAGCAGAGATCCGGGGGACGAGCAGTACTTC. It specifies CATSRDPGDEQYF. This sequence joins TRBV15 and TRBJ2-7; TRBD2 is a possible D gene (6 bases). The CDR3 runs 13 residues. The V and J ends lost 0 bases and 5 bases respectively, with 8 bases between them. Germline CDR1 is LNHNV and CDR2 is YYDKDF (reference sequence). The whole variable domain, remainder taken from reference TRBV15 and TRBJ2-7, is DAMVIQNPRYQVTQFGKPVTLSCSQTLNHNVMYWYQQKSSQAPKLLFHYYDKDFNNEADTPDNFQSRRPNTSFCFLDIRSPGLGDTAMYLCATSRDPGDEQYFGPGTRLTVT.

The rearrangement links TRBV29-1 to TRBJ2-2; no clear D. V was shortened by 5 bases and J by 4 bases, with 8 bases between the two germline ends. The CDR3 sequence is 12 residues long. CDR1 and CDR2 (germline): SQVTM, ANQGSEA. CDR3 sequence (DNA): TGCAGCGTTAGCGTGTCCACCGGGGAGCTGTTTTTT. Amino acids: CSVSVSTGELFF.

The genes are TRBV9 and TRBJ2-2; 10 positions match TRBD2. Germline V gives CDR1 SGDLS, CDR2 YYNGEE. The CDR3 runs 17 residues. The trim removed 0 bases at V and 4 bases at J, leaving 6 bases unmatched. The CDR3 loop reads CASSVAVLAGSTGELFF. The DNA of the CDR3 is TGTGCCAGCAGCGTAGCCGTACTAGCGGGATCCACCGGGGAGCTGTTTTTT. Full variable domain (missing parts from reference TRBV9 and TRBJ2-2): DSGVTQTPKHLITATGQRVTLRCSPRSGDLSVYWYQQSLDQGLQFLIQYYNGEERAKGNILERFSAQQFPDLHSELNLSSLELGDSALYFCASSVAVLAGSTGELFFGEGSRLTVL.

In its sample, this clone was seen a few times. The chain joins TRBV25-1 to TRBJ2-7; 12 nucleotides align to TRBD2. The length of the CDR3 is 16 residues. CDR1 is MGHDK, CDR2 SYGVNS, per germline. The V gene end was trimmed by 5 bases and the J gene end by 5 bases; junction bases not matched to a gene: 10. Here the CDR3 DNA reads TGTGCCAGCAGTTTTACGACTAGCGGGAGACTAGACGAGCAGTACTTC. Encoded protein: CASSFTTSGRLDEQYF.

The gene calls are TRBV5-1 and TRBJ2-3, with D maybe TRBD2 (5 bases). Germline V lookup: CDR1 SGHRS, CDR2 YFSETQ. The CDR3 is 14 residues long. Between the trimmed V and J ends, which lost 1 base and 2 bases, there was a span of 8 bases. This chain's CDR3 is CASSLSGATDTQYF. DNA for the CDR3: TGCGCCAGCAGCTTGAGCGGAGCCACAGATACGCAGTATTTT.

This clone was seen more than once but under ten times. The V call is TRBV7-9, the J call TRBJ2-7, with D possibly matching TRBD2 (5 bases). The germline V and J ends were trimmed by 5 bases and 0 bases, with 20 bases remaining between them. In germline, CDR1 is SEHNR, CDR2 FQNEAQ (reference sequence). The CDR3 spans 17 residues. The CDR3, as DNA: TGTGCCAGCAGCGCCCCGTCCGGCTGGCGGGCCTCCTACGAGCAGTACTTC. This gives the protein CASSAPSGWRASYEQYF.

This clone was counted a few times. The V call is TRBV27, the J call TRBJ2-7, with D perhaps TRBD1 (6 bases). The germline V gene has CDR1 MNHEY and CDR2 SMNVEV (reference sequence). CDR3 length: 15 residues. Between the trimmed V and J ends, which lost 5 bases and 2 bases, there was a span of 16 bases. The CDR3 bases are TGTGCCAGCAGTCTACAGGGAGTAATTACCTACGAGCAGTACTTC. It codes for CASSLQGVITYEQYF.

This clone turned up a few times. The rearrangement uses TRBV5-1 and TRBJ2-1; 8 bases fit TRBD2. Losses at the gene ends were 5 bases for V and 4 bases for J; bases not matched to a gene: 8. Germline V CDR1 and CDR2: SGHRS, YFSETQ. This CDR3 contains 15 residues. The CDR3 region has the DNA TGCGCCAGCAGTTCCCAGCGGGAGTCGTACAATGAGCAGTTCTTC. Protein product: CASSSQRESYNEQFF. The whole variable domain, remainder taken from reference TRBV5-1 and TRBJ2-1, is KAGVTQTPRYLIKTRGQQVTLSCSPISGHRSVSWYQQTPGQGLQFLFEYFSETQRNKGNFPGRFSGRQFSNSRSEMNVSTLELGDSALYLCASSSQRESYNEQFFGPGTRLTVL.

The gene calls are TRBV30 and TRBJ2-3; no firm D call. Trimming took 0 bases from V and 2 from J, leaving 15 bases between them. This CDR3 contains 16 residues. The germline V gene encodes CDR1 GTSNPN and CDR2 SVGIG (reference sequence). The CDR3 bases are TGTGCCTGGAGTGTAATGTTGAGTACTTTCACAGATACGCAGTATTTT. Amino acid sequence: CAWSVMLSTFTDTQYF.